The 7 T cell receptor beta chains listed next were all sequenced from one sample in a study of blood T cells in healthy people across ages. A second PCR of about 7 to 12 cycles used a sample-barcoded 5' primer and a J-beta primer mix. TCRdb ran MiXCR on the 5' RACE reads and lists one entry per CDR3 protein. The data hold over 1.5 million distinct CDR3 sequences, with just under 50% observed a single time. The sample comprised blood. Source of these receptors: a woman aged 40 to 50 in good health.

This chain connects TRBV7-2 to TRBJ1-1, with D possibly matching TRBD1 (5 bases). Trimming removed 7 bases from V and 5 bases from J, with 14 bases in between. The CDR3 spans 13 residues. The germline V gene encodes CDR1 SGHTA and CDR2 FQGNSA. This chain's CDR3 is CASTTTAETEAFF. In DNA form, the CDR3 reads TGTGCCAGCACCACGACAGCGGAGACTGAAGCTTTCTTT.

The V gene is TRBV9, the J gene TRBJ2-1, with D unresolved. CDR3 size: 14 residues. Trimming took off 0 bases at V and 2 bases at J, with 6 bases between the two ends. From germline, CDR1 is SGDLS and CDR2 YYNGEE. The CDR3, as DNA: TGTGCCAGCAGCGTAGAACCAACCTACAATGAGCAGTTCTTC. This sequence encodes CASSVEPTYNEQFF.

DNA for the CDR3: TGTGCCAGCAGCGTAGCTGAGGGCCGGGAAGAGGAGACCCAGTACTTC. This translates into CASSVAEGREEETQYF. This chain connects TRBV9 to TRBJ2-5; perhaps TRBD2 as D (5 bases). The CDR3 is made up of 16 amino acids. Trimming took 0 bases from V and 5 from J, leaving 17 bases between them. Looked up from germline, CDR1 is SGDLS and CDR2 is YYNGEE. Based on the CDR3 plus reference TRBV9 and TRBJ2-5, the full variable domain is DSGVTQTPKHLITATGQRVTLRCSPRSGDLSVYWYQQSLDQGLQFLIQYYNGEERAKGNILERFSAQQFPDLHSELNLSSLELGDSALYFCASSVAEGREEETQYFGPGTRLLVL.

This chain connects TRBV12-3 or TRBV12-4 to TRBJ2-5, with 8 bases aligning to TRBD2. After removal of 3 bases from V and 11 bases from J, the junction contained 17 bases not matched to a gene. The CDR3 runs 16 residues. The CDR3 loop reads CASSFGTVGLVNEQYF. The DNA of the CDR3 is TGTGCCAGCAGTTTCGGTACGGTGGGACTAGTAAATGAGCAGTACTTC.

The V gene is TRBV5-1, the J gene TRBJ2-5; 7 nucleotides line up with TRBD1. The CDR3 totals 15 residues. CDR1 and CDR2 from the germline V gene are SGHRS and YFSETQ. Trimming cost V 0 bases and J 11 bases; bases outside gene matches: 13. The DNA for the CDR3 is TGCGCCAGCAGCTTGGCCGGAGAGGGGGCTCATGAGCAGTACTTC. It yields the protein CASSLAGEGAHEQYF.

This clonotype has only a few counts. The V gene is TRBV4-2, the J gene TRBJ2-5, with D possibly being TRBD1 (5 bases). V was cut by 2 bases and J by 4 bases, with 11 bases left in between. From germline, CDR1 is LGHNA and CDR2 YNFKEQ. The CDR3 has 14 residues. The CDR3 loop reads CASSQSQGGETQYF. Here the CDR3 DNA reads TGTGCCAGCAGCCAAAGTCAGGGTGGAGAGACCCAGTACTTC.

The V call is TRBV6-5, the J call TRBJ2-5; the D gene is possibly TRBD1 (6 bases). The CDR3 has 15 amino acids. With 2 bases removed from V and 5 bases from J, the gap between germline ends came to 15 bases. The germline V gene has CDR1 MNHEY and CDR2 SVGAGI. CDR3 sequence: CASSYATGFGETQYF. The CDR3 DNA follows: TGTGCCAGCAGTTACGCTACAGGGTTTGGGGAGACCCAGTACTTC.